This T cell receptor (beta chain) derives from a study of OX40 agonist ivuxolimab in advanced cancers. For the study at large: Ivuxolimab is an agonistic anti-OX40 (CD134) antibody, and patients were treated with it. Prior anti-PD-1, anti-PD-L1 or anti-CTLA-4 therapy was allowed; around 40% had some.

The CDR3 has 14 amino acids. V gave up 3 bases and J gave up 4 bases, with 10 bases separating them. The germline V gene encodes CDR1 GTSNPN and CDR2 SVGIG (reference sequence). Produced via immunoSEQ multiplex PCR; TCRdb's table is partial and in-frame only. This table holds more than 70,000 clones, roughly 85% found once. The specimen comprised CD4+ or CD8+ T cells sorted from blood, sampled in a trial of the OX40 agonist ivuxolimab. This clonotype was sampled from an adult with an advanced solid tumor such as melanoma, head and neck, liver or kidney cancer. V and J are TRBV30 and TRBJ1-6; possibly TRBD1 for D (5 bases). The CDR3 is CAWRNGQYNSPLHF. The CDR3 coding sequence is TGTGCCTGGAGAAACGGACAATATAATTCACCCCTCCACTTT.